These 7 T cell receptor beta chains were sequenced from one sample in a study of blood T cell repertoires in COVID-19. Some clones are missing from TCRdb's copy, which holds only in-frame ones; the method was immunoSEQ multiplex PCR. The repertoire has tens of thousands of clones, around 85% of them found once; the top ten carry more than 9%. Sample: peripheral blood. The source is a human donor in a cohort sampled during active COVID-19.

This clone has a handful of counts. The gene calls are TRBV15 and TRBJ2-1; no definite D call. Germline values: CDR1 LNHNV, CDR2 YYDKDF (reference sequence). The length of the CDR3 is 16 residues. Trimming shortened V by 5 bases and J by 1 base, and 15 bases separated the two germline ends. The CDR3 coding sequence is TGTGCCACCAGCTTTGAGCGTCCGGGTTCCTACAATGAGCAGTTCTTC. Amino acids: CATSFERPGSYNEQFF.

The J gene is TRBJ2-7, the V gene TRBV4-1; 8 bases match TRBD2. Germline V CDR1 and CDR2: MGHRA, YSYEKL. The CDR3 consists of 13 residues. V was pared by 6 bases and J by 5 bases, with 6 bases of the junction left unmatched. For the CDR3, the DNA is TGCGCCAGCAGGGGACTAGAGTCGAACGAGCAGTACTTC. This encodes CASRGLESNEQYF.

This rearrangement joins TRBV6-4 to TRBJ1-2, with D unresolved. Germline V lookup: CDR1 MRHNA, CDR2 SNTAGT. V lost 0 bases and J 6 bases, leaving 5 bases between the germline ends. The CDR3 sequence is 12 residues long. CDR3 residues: CASSDSSHGYTF. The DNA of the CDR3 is TGTGCCAGCAGTGACTCGAGCCATGGCTACACCTTC.

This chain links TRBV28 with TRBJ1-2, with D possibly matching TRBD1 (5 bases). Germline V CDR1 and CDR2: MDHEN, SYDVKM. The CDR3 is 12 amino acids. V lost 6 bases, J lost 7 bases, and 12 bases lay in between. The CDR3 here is CASRPGGPGYTF. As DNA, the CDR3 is TGTGCCAGCAGACCGGGGGGTCCTGGCTACACCTTC.

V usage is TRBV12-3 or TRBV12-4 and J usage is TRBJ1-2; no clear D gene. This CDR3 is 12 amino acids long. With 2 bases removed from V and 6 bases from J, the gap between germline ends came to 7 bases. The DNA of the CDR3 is TGTGCCAGCAGTTTATGGGGAGATGGCTACACCTTC. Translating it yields CASSLWGDGYTF.

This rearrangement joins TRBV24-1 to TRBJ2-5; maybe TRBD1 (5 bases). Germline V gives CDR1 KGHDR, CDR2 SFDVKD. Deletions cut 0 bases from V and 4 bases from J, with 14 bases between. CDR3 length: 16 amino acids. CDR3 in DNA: TGTGCCACCAGTGATTTGGGAAAGGGGCTTCGAGAGACCCAGTACTTC. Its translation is CATSDLGKGLRETQYF.

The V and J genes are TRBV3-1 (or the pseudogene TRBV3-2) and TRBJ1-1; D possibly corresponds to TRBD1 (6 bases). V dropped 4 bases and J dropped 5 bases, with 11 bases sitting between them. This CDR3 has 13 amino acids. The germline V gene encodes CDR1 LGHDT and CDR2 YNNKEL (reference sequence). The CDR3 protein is CASSLTGTTEAFF. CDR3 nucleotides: TGTGCCAGCAGCCTCACAGGGACGACTGAAGCTTTCTTT.